The 14 T cell receptor beta chains below were found in one sample sequenced in a study of T cells in Graves' hyperthyroidism and ophthalmopathy. RNA transcripts provided the source from which TCR beta CDR3 regions were amplified. HTBI primers were employed in a first-round RT-PCR of the TCR CDR3. TCRdb re-called the multiplex PCR reads with MiXCR, one entry per CDR3 protein. In the table there are fewer than 900,000 distinct CDR3 sequences, approximately 18% of which are singletons. Sequencing input: blood. The receptors were sampled from a woman aged 45-65 years with Graves' hyperthyroidism that later progressed to Graves' ophthalmopathy.

This clonotype was seen repeatedly, ten times or more. This chain connects TRBV3-1 to TRBJ1-3; D unclear. The germline V gene encodes CDR1 LGHDT and CDR2 YNNKEL (reference sequence). With 1 base removed from V and 8 bases from J, the gap between germline ends came to 24 bases. CDR3 size: 18 residues. CDR3 in amino acids: CASSQAGGLGWISHTIYF. CDR3 DNA sequence: TGTGCCAGCAGCCAAGCCGGCGGACTCGGCTGGATAAGCCACACCATATATTTT. Based on the CDR3 plus reference TRBV3-1 and TRBJ1-3, the full variable domain is DTAVSQTPKYLVTQMGNDKSIKCEQNLGHDTMYWYKQDSKKFLKIMFSYNNKELIINETVPNRFSPKSPDKAHLNLHINSLELGDSAVYFCASSQAGGLGWISHTIYFGEGSWLTVV.

This clonotype has just one count. V gene TRBV6-9 combines with J gene TRBJ2-2; D may be TRBD1 (6 bases). The V end lost 3 bases, the J end lost 0 bases, and 14 bases lay between the germline ends. Germline V gene data show CDR1 as MNHGY and CDR2 as SVAAGI. The CDR3 length is 17 residues. The CDR3 DNA reads TGTGCCAGCAGTTACACAGGGTTTTCCGCGAACACCGGGGAGCTGTTTTTT. Protein sequence: CASSYTGFSANTGELFF.

This clonotype was recorded many times. V is TRBV3-1 and J is TRBJ1-1, with D possibly TRBD1 on 5 matching bases. CDR3 size: 15 residues. Germline lookup yields CDR1 LGHDT and CDR2 YNNKEL (reference sequence). The V end lost 0 bases, the J end lost 1 base, and 9 bases lay between the germline ends. CDR3 amino acids: CASSQDFGQNTEAFF. The CDR3 DNA is TGTGCCAGCAGCCAAGATTTTGGACAGAACACTGAAGCTTTCTTT. The entire variable domain, with the rest obtained from reference TRBV3-1 and TRBJ1-1, is as follows: DTAVSQTPKYLVTQMGNDKSIKCEQNLGHDTMYWYKQDSKKFLKIMFSYNNKELIINETVPNRFSPKSPDKAHLNLHINSLELGDSAVYFCASSQDFGQNTEAFFGQGTRLTVV.

The chain links TRBV12-3 or TRBV12-4 to TRBJ1-5; 9 bases agree with TRBD1. CDR3 length equals 16 residues. The CDR3 is CAKARTGVDSNQPQHF. CDR3 DNA: TGTGCTAAGGCACGGACAGGGGTAGACAGCAATCAGCCCCAGCATTTT.

This clonotype was detected a few times. The chain links TRBV27 to TRBJ2-2; possible D gene TRBD2, 6 bases. Germline CDR1 reads MNHEY; CDR2 reads SMNVEV (reference sequence). The CDR3 totals 15 residues. The germline V and J ends were trimmed by 4 bases and 11 bases, with 20 bases remaining between them. The CDR3 DNA is TGTGCCAGCAGTTCGGGCGGGGCGGCCTCGGGCGAGCTGTTTTTT. Amino acids: CASSSGGAASGELFF.

This clonotype has only a few counts. The chain has TRBV2 and TRBJ1-6; unclear D gene. Germline V gives CDR1 SNHLY, CDR2 FYNNEI. This CDR3 comprises 12 residues. Deletions cut 9 bases from V and 8 bases from J, with 11 bases between. CDR3 DNA: TGTGCCAGGAGTAGGGCTGATTCACCCCTCCACTTT. Translating it yields CARSRADSPLHF.

This clonotype has ten or more counts. The chain has TRBV2 and TRBJ2-3; D may be TRBD2 (6 bases). CDR1 and CDR2 from the germline V gene are SNHLY and FYNNEI. This CDR3 spans 15 amino acids. Trimming took off 6 bases at V and 2 bases at J, with 15 bases between the two ends. The CDR3: CASSGSRGPTDTQYF. CDR3 sequence (DNA): TGTGCCAGCAGCGGGAGCCGTGGCCCCACAGATACGCAGTATTTT.

This clonotype was seen many times. The V gene is TRBV12-3 or TRBV12-4, the J gene TRBJ1-2; D is uncertain. With 7 bases removed from V and 0 bases from J, the gap between germline ends came to 15 bases. This CDR3 has 15 amino acids. The CDR3 nucleotides are TGTGCCAGCACCTCCCGAGGGTCTGCTAACTATGGCTACACCTTC. Its translation: CASTSRGSANYGYTF.

The sample holds many counts of this clonotype. The chain joins TRBV11-2 to TRBJ2-3; 7 nucleotides align to TRBD2. J gave up 4 bases and V 5 bases, and 12 bases lay outside the gene matches. CDR3 size: 16 residues. Per the germline V gene, CDR1 is SGHAT and CDR2 is FQNNGV. The CDR3 is CASSQFGAGVPDTQYF. In DNA form, the CDR3 reads TGTGCCAGCAGCCAATTCGGGGCGGGGGTCCCAGATACGCAGTATTTT.

This clonotype was seen only a few times. The V gene is TRBV27, the J gene TRBJ2-3; TRBD2 matches 11 bases. Trimming cost V 6 bases and J 0 bases; bases outside gene matches: 5. The CDR3 extends over 16 amino acids. The germline V gene has CDR1 MNHEY and CDR2 SMNVEV (reference sequence). CDR3 residues: CASRASGGYSTDTQYF. The CDR3 nucleotides read TGTGCCAGCAGGGCTAGCGGGGGGTACAGCACAGATACGCAGTATTTT.

The chain has TRBV6-2 or TRBV6-3 and TRBJ1-1, with a weak D call TRBD1 (6 bases). Between the trimmed V and J ends, which lost 0 bases and 0 bases, there was a span of 8 bases. The germline CDR1 and CDR2 sequences are MNHEY and SVGEGT. The CDR3 length is 15 residues. The CDR3 region has the DNA TGTGCCAGCAGTTACTCGGGACAAATGAACACTGAAGCTTTCTTT. Amino acid sequence: CASSYSGQMNTEAFF.

This clonotype was seen a handful of times. The V gene is TRBV29-1, the J gene TRBJ1-1; no firm D call. The CDR3 is 14 amino acids. V was shortened by 4 bases and J by 0 bases, with 12 bases between the two germline ends. Germline V lookup: CDR1 SQVTM, CDR2 ANQGSEA. CDR3 DNA: TGCAGCGTTGTGAAGATCAGCATGAACACTGAAGCTTTCTTT. Its protein product is CSVVKISMNTEAFF.

This clonotype appeared many times. The rearrangement links TRBV6-5 to TRBJ1-2; D is uncertain. Trimming shortened V by 0 bases and J by 3 bases, and 11 bases separated the two germline ends. Looked up from germline, CDR1 is MNHEY and CDR2 is SVGAGI. The CDR3 runs to 15 residues. In DNA, the CDR3 is TGTGCCAGCAGTTACTCGAGGGCCATTGACTATGGCTACACCTTC. The encoded protein is CASSYSRAIDYGYTF.

The J gene is TRBJ2-3, the V gene TRBV30; TRBD2 matches at 11 bases. V trimming: 3 bases; J trimming: 1 base; junction bases outside the gene matches: 9. Germline-derived CDR1 and CDR2 are GTSNPN and SVGIG (reference sequence). The CDR3 is made up of 17 amino acids. CDR3 coding DNA: TGTGCCTGGAGAGCGGGCTTGACTAGCGGGGGCACAGATACGCAGTATTTT. Translating it yields CAWRAGLTSGGTDTQYF.